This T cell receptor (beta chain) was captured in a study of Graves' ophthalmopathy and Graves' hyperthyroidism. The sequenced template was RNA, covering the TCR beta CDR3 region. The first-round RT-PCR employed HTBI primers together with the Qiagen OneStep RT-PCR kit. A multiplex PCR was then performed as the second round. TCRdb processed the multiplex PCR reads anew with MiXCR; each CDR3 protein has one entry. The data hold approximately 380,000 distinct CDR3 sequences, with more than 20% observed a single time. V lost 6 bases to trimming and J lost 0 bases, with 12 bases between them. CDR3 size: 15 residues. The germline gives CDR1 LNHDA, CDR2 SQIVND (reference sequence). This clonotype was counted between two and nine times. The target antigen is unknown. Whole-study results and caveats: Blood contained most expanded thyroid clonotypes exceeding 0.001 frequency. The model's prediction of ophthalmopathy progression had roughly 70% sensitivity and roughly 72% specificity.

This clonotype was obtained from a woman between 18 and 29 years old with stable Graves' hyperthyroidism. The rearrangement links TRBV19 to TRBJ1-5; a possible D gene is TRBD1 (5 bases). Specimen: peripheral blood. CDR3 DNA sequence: TGTGCCAGTAGGGCGACAGCCTTTAGCAATCAGCCCCAGCATTTT. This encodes CASRATAFSNQPQHF.